The 7 T cell receptor beta chains in this list originate from one sample, sequenced in a study of blood T cell repertoires in COVID-19. Here immunoSEQ multiplex PCR was the method, and the copy in TCRdb shows in-frame clones only, minus some. This sample has about 170,000 clones, with around 83% found just once. Sequenced sample: peripheral blood. These TCRs come from a woman over 75 in a cohort sampled during active or convalescent COVID-19.

The chain carries TRBV5-1 and TRBJ2-1; 7 bases agree with TRBD1. The CDR3 has 15 residues. The trim removed 1 base at V and 3 bases at J, leaving 4 bases unmatched. Germline assignment: CDR1 SGHRS and CDR2 YFSETQ. The DNA for the CDR3 is TGCGCCAGCAGCTTGTTACAGGGGTACTACAATGAGCAGTTCTTC. Its translation is CASSLLQGYYNEQFF. Variable domain in full (rest from reference TRBV5-1 and TRBJ2-1): KAGVTQTPRYLIKTRGQQVTLSCSPISGHRSVSWYQQTPGQGLQFLFEYFSETQRNKGNFPGRFSGRQFSNSRSEMNVSTLELGDSALYLCASSLLQGYYNEQFFGPGTRLTVL.

The rearrangement links TRBV19 to TRBJ1-5; a possible D gene is TRBD1 (5 bases). V was trimmed by 6 bases and J by 5 bases, leaving 8 bases between them. Germline V gene data show CDR1 as LNHDA and CDR2 as SQIVND (reference sequence). The CDR3 has 12 amino acids. The CDR3 nucleotides read TGTGCCAGTAGCAAGGGGTATCAGCCCCAGCATTTT. It codes for CASSKGYQPQHF. The variable domain in full, completed from reference TRBV19 and TRBJ1-5, reads DGGITQSPKYLFRKEGQNVTLSCEQNLNHDAMYWYRQDPGQGLRLIYYSQIVNDFQKGDIAEGYSVSREKKESFPLTVTSAQKNPTAFYLCASSKGYQPQHFGDGTRLSIL.

V is TRBV11-2 and J is TRBJ1-3; no reliable D call. The CDR3 consists of 15 residues. Trimming cost V 0 bases and J 4 bases, with 10 bases left between them. Germline CDR1 reads SGHAT; CDR2 reads FQNNGV. In nucleotides, the CDR3 is TGTGCCAGCAGCTTAGACTTACCCGGGGGAAACACCATATATTTT. It is translated as CASSLDLPGGNTIYF.

The chain has TRBV21-1 and TRBJ2-1; the table's D call of TRBD1 was not tested on the DNA. TRBV21-1 is a pseudogene. This CDR3 region has 17 residues. The CDR3 protein is CASSNGLKTGWYNEQFF. The DNA for the CDR3 is TGTGCCAGCAGCAATGGTCTAAAGACAGGATGGTACAATGAGCAGTTCTTC.

This rearrangement joins TRBV19 to TRBJ1-4; the D is unclear. The V end lost 2 bases, the J end lost 8 bases, and 12 bases lay between the germline ends. CDR1 is LNHDA and CDR2 is SQIVND in the germline V gene (reference sequence). The CDR3 runs 14 residues. The CDR3 here is CASSIMGGLEKLFF. For the CDR3, the DNA is TGTGCCAGTAGTATAATGGGAGGATTGGAAAAACTGTTTTTT.

The chain carries TRBV29-1 and TRBJ1-2; tentatively, D is TRBD1 (6 bases). Trimming pared 6 bases from V and 4 bases from J, leaving 9 bases between. CDR1 SQVTM and CDR2 ANQGSEA come from the germline V gene. The CDR3 totals 11 residues. The CDR3: CSVTGVYGYTF. In DNA, the CDR3 is TGCAGCGTGACAGGAGTCTATGGCTACACCTTC.

This clone was recorded a few times. The CDR3 DNA sequence: TGTGCCAGCAGCCCGGCGCAGGTCTATGGCTACACCTTC. Translation gives CASSPAQVYGYTF. The genes are TRBV11-2 and TRBJ1-2, with D unclear. The CDR3 consists of 13 residues. V was clipped by 5 bases and J by 4 bases, with 11 bases between them. CDR1 is SGHAT and CDR2 is FQNNGV in the germline V gene.